The present T cell receptor beta chain was sequenced within a study of neurological immune-mediated disorders. General observations from the study: The repertoires of 18 of 34 multiple sclerosis patients fell into one related-CDR3 cluster (a possible signature) under phylogenetic grouping.

Germline V gene sequence: CDR1 SGHDN, CDR2 FVKESK. The CDR3 sequence is 11 residues long. Trimming pared 3 bases from V and 4 bases from J, leaving 1 base between. This clonotype was observed at least ten times. The target antigen is unknown. MiXCR, run by TCRdb on the 5' RACE reads, gives a single entry per CDR3 protein. The table includes nearly 60,000 distinct CDR3 sequences, roughly 3.5% detected once. The material sequenced was PBMCs. The chain joins TRBV14 to TRBJ2-1; D not resolved. This TCR was sampled from a woman aged 25-40 years with multiple sclerosis. CDR3 residues: CASSHYNEQFF. The CDR3 DNA sequence: TGTGCCAGCAGCCATTACAATGAGCAGTTCTTC.